This is a list of T cell receptor beta chains from one sample in a study of T cell repertoires in cytomegalovirus infection. Their recognized antigens are unknown. MiXCR was run by TCRdb on the reads, yielding one entry per CDR3 protein. The repertoire consists of approximately 600,000 distinct CDR3 sequences, with roughly 43% occurring once and the leading ten covering around 50%. This specimen consisted of cultured PBMCs, obtained from culture after CMV antigen stimulation. The origin of the receptors is a human donor in good health (CMV status not recorded). Some clones in this sample may be carry-over from other donors' samples. CDR3s include the opening cysteine and the closing phenylalanine or tryptophan. D genes are given only for firm matches. For some rows the clone size is stated as once, few or many, or as a class when expanded; others skip it.

v_call	clone_size	j_call	d_call	cdr3_aa	cdr3_nt
TRBV27	few	TRBJ1-1	.	CASSRDRSRGFVNTEAFF	TGTGCCAGCAGTCGAGACAGGAGTAGGGGGTTCGTGAACACTGAAGCTTTCTTT
TRBV10-3	few	TRBJ2-3	.	CAISDHPDRKYF	TGTGCCATCAGTGACCATCCCGACAGAAAGTATTTT
TRBV6-2/TRBV6-3	few	TRBJ2-7	TRBD2	CASSPNRPWTSGSEQYF	TGTGCCAGCAGTCCGAACCGGCCCTGGACTAGCGGGAGCGAGCAGTACTTC
TRBV7-2	many	TRBJ1-1	TRBD1	CASSTRQGIGNTEAFF	TGTGCCAGCAGCACCCGACAGGGAATTGGGAACACTGAAGCTTTCTTT
TRBV5-1	.	TRBJ2-1	.	CASSLRGYNEQFF	TGCGCCAGCAGCTTAAGGGGTTACAATGAGCAGTTCTTC
TRBV6-8	.	TRBJ2-3	TRBD2	CASSYGSSGAADTQYF	TGTGCCAGCAGTTACGGGTCTAGCGGGGCGGCAGATACGCAGTATTTT
TRBV7-9	.	TRBJ1-1	.	CASAPPPVNTEAFF	TGTGCCAGCGCCCCACCCCCCGTGAACACTGAAGCTTTCTTT
TRBV28	few	TRBJ2-7	.	CASSPIAVSYEQYF	TGTGCCAGCAGCCCCATCGCAGTTTCCTACGAGCAGTACTTC
TRBV7-8	few	TRBJ2-3	.	CAGGPPSGDTQYF	TGTGCCGGCGGTCCGCCATCGGGAGATACGCAGTATTTT
TRBV2	.	TRBJ2-1	.	CATLRYNEQFF	TGTGCCACCCTCCGGTACAATGAGCAGTTCTTC
TRBV4-1	few	TRBJ1-1	.	CASSQEAVNTEAFF	TGCGCCAGCAGCCAAGAAGCCGTGAACACTGAAGCTTTCTTT
TRBV12-3/TRBV12-4	.	TRBJ2-3	TRBD2	CASSPSGGTTDTQYF	TGTGCCAGCAGCCCCAGCGGGGGCACCACAGATACGCAGTATTTT
TRBV7-2	.	TRBJ1-2	TRBD1	CASSLLGQDYGYTF	TGTGCCAGCAGCTTACTTGGACAGGACTATGGCTACACCTTC
TRBV20-1	.	TRBJ2-3	TRBD1	CSALDRGDGTDTQYF	TGCAGTGCGCTCGACAGGGGAGACGGCACAGATACGCAGTATTTT
TRBV7-2	.	TRBJ1-4	.	CASSLVGVAGEKLFF	TGTGCCAGCAGCTTAGTTGGGGTGGCAGGGGAAAAACTGTTTTTT
TRBV14	.	TRBJ1-1	.	CASSQVQGRGTEAFF	TGTGCCAGCAGCCAAGTTCAGGGTAGGGGAACTGAAGCTTTCTTT
TRBV3-1	.	TRBJ1-1	.	CASTPRGEHTEAFF	TGTGCCAGCACCCCGCGGGGGGAACACACTGAAGCTTTCTTT
TRBV5-1	.	TRBJ1-3	TRBD1	CASSNTGAGNTIYF	TGCGCCAGCAGCAATACAGGGGCTGGAAACACCATATATTTT